This T cell receptor (beta chain) was retrieved from a study of OX40 agonist ivuxolimab in advanced cancers. On the study more broadly: In this trial design, patients received ivuxolimab intravenously at 0.01 to 10 mg/kg every 2 weeks. The dose-escalation cohort had hepatocellular carcinoma, melanoma, renal cell or head and neck cancer. Findings and caveats of the study: The authors also found low normalized T-cell clonal expansion in some nonresponders. More expanded clones were seen, on average, in CD8+ T cells than in CD4+.

The data were produced by immunoSEQ multiplex PCR, yet TCRdb's version contains in-frame clones alone and is incomplete. The sample lists 16,000 or so clones; less than 90% were seen once. This CDR3 is 13 amino acids long. The ends were cut back, 3 bases at V and 8 bases at J, with 13 bases in the middle. Germline assignment: CDR1 MNHEY and CDR2 SMNVEV (reference sequence). In regard to this clone: Its antigen remains unknown.

The input for sequencing was CD4+ or CD8+ T cells sorted from blood, taken in a trial of the OX40 agonist ivuxolimab. The receptor was derived from an adult with an advanced solid tumor such as melanoma, head and neck, liver or kidney cancer. The chain joins TRBV27 to TRBJ1-2; D gene uncertain. The CDR3 spells CASSFTDEGGYTF. Here the CDR3 DNA reads TGTGCCAGCAGTTTTACGGACGAAGGGGGCTACACCTTC.